Listed below are T cell receptor beta chains from one sample, sequenced in a study of identical twins. TCRdb used MiXCR to reprocess the 5' RACE reads, holding one entry per CDR3 protein. The sample lists 450,000 or so distinct CDR3 sequences, 12% to 15% seen once, with 0.4% to 0.55% in the top ten. A further study also used this sample, focusing on yellow fever vaccine responses in identical twins.

Sample: CD4+ T cells sorted from blood. Receptors originate from a woman younger than 30 in good health. Each CDR3 is given without its conserved first and last residue.

ASSPGLATYEQY | TRBJ2-7 | TRBV3-1
ASTGQGVYNEQF | TRBJ2-1 | TRBV11-2
AISEPGNMNTEAF | TRBJ1-1 | TRBV10-3
ASASGVETQY | TRBJ2-5 | TRBV2
ASSRTSGIREQF | TRBJ2-1 | TRBV6-1
SADTGGYGYT | TRBJ1-2 | TRBV29-1
ASSSQVDLNIQY | TRBJ2-4 | TRBV6-2/TRBV6-3
ASSQADLGLALGEQF | TRBJ2-1 | TRBV4-1
ASSLGLAGGHGTGELF | TRBJ2-2 | TRBV28
ASSLTGGGNYGYT | TRBJ1-2 | TRBV12-3/TRBV12-4
ASSLGPTGGSAITEAF | TRBJ1-1 | TRBV5-1
SVQILTEAF | TRBJ1-1 | TRBV29-1
SAKATGLPYEQY | TRBJ2-7 | TRBV20-1
ASSPRQTSGNEQF | TRBJ2-1 | TRBV18
AWSEVTYEQY | TRBJ2-7 | TRBV30
ASSLEPGISTDTQY | TRBJ2-3 | TRBV5-1
ASSLLGDREKGYEQY | TRBJ2-7 | TRBV28
ASSEAVGRTQWY | TRBJ2-5 | TRBV7-8
ASSQGTSGGNEQF | TRBJ2-1 | TRBV4-2
ASSYGLATSTDTQY | TRBJ2-3 | TRBV5-1
ASSLGGSSSTDTQY | TRBJ2-3 | TRBV5-1
SASRLVFRETQY | TRBJ2-5 | TRBV20-1
ASSDSLLSYEQY | TRBJ2-7 | TRBV7-9
ASRSAPTNSPLH | TRBJ1-6 | TRBV7-2
ASSESVWGNTGELF | TRBJ2-2 | TRBV6-4